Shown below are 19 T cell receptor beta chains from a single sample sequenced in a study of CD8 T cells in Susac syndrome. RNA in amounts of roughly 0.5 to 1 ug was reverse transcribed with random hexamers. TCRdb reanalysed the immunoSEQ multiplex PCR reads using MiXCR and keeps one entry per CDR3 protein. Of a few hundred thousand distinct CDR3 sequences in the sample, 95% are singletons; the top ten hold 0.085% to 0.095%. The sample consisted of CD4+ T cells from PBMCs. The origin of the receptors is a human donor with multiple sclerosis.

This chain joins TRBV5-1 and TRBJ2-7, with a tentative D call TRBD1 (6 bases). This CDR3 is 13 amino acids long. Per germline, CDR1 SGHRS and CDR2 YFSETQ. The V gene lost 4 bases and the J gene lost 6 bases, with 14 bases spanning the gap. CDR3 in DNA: TGCGCCAGCAGCGAGAGACAGGTCGGCGAGCAGTACTTC. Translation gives CASSERQVGEQYF.

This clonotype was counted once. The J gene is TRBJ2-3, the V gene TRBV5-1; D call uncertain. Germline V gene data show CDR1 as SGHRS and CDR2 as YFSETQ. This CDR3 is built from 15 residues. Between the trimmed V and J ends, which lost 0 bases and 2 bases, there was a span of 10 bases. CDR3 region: CASSLEGRYTDTQYF. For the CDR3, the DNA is TGCGCCAGCAGCTTGGAGGGCCGGTACACAGATACGCAGTATTTT.

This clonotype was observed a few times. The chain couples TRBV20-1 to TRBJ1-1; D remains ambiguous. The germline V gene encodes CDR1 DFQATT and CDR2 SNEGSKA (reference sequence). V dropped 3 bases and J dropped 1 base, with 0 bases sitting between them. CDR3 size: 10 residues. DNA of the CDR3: TGCAGTGCTAGGAACACTGAAGCTTTCTTT. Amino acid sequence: CSARNTEAFF.

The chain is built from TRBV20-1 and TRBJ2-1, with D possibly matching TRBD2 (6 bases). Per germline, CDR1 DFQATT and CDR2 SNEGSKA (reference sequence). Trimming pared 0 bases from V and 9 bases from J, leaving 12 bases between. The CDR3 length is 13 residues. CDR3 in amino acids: CSARDVNGGEQFF. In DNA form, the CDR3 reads TGCAGTGCTAGAGATGTTAACGGGGGTGAGCAGTTCTTC.

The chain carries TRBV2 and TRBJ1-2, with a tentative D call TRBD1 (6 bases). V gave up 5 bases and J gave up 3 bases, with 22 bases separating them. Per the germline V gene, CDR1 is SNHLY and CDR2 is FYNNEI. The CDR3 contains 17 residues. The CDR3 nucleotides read TGTGCCAGCAGTTCGGGACACCTAAGGGGGATGTACTATGGCTACACCTTC. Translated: CASSSGHLRGMYYGYTF.

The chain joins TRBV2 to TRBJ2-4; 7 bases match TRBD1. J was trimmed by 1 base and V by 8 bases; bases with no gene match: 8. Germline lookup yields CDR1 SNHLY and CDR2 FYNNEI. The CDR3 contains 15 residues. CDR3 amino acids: CASQREGAAKNIQYF. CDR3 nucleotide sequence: TGTGCCAGCCAACGAGAGGGGGCCGCCAAAAACATTCAGTACTTC.

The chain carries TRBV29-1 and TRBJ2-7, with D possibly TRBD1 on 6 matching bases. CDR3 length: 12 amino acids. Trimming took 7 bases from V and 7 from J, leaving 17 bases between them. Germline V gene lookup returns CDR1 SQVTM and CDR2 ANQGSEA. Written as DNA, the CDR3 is TGCAGCGCAGCGGACAGTCCTCAGGAGCAGTACTTC. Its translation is CSAADSPQEQYF.

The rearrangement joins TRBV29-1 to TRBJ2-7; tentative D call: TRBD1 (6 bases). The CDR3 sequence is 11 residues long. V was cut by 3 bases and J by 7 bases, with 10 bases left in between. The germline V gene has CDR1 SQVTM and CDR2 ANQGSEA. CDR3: CSVDTGSEQYF. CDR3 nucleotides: TGCAGCGTTGATACAGGGTCGGAGCAGTACTTC.

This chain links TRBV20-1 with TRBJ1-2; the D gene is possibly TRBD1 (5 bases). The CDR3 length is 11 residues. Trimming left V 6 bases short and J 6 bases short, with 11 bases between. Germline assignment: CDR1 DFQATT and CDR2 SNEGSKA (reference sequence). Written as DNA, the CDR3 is TGCAGTGCCTATCGGGGGGATGGCTACACCTTC. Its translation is CSAYRGDGYTF.

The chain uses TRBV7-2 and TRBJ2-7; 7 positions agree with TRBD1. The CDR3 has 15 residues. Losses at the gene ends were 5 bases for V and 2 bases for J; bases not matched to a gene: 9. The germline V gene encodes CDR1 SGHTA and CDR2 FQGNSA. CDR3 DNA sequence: TGTGCCAGCAGCCCAGGGACAGAACGAACCTACGAGCAGTACTTC. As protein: CASSPGTERTYEQYF.

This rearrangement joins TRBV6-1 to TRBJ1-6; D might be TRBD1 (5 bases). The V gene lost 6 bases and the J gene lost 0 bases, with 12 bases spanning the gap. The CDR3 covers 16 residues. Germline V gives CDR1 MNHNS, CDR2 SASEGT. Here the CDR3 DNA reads TGTGCCAGCAGAATGGGGGGTCGCTCCTATAATTCACCCCTCCACTTT. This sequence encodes CASRMGGRSYNSPLHF.

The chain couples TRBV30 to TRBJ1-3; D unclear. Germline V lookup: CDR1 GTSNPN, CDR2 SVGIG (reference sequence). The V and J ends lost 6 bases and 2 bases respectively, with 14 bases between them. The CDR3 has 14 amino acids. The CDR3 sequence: CACRGRAAGNTIYF. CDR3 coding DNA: TGTGCCTGTCGTGGTCGGGCAGCTGGAAACACCATATATTTT.

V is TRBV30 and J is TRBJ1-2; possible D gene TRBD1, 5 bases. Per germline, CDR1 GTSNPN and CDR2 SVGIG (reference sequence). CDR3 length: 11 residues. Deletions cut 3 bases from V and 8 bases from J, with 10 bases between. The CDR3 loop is CAWSRTGGYTF. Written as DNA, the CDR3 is TGTGCCTGGAGCAGAACAGGAGGCTACACCTTC.

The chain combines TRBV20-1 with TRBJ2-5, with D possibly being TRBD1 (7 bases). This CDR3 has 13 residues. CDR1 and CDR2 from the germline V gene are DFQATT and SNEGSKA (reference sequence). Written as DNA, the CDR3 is TGCACCCCCAGACAGGGAGGAGGAGAGACCCAGTACTTC. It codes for CTPRQGGGETQYF.

The chain's CDR3 is CASSFERWSIQYF. The CDR3 DNA is TGTGCCAGCAGTTTTGAGCGGTGGAGCATTCAGTACTTC. The chain joins TRBV28 to TRBJ2-4; the D gene is possibly TRBD2 (5 bases). The germline CDR1 and CDR2 sequences are MDHEN and SYDVKM. The CDR3 length is 13 residues. Trimming left V 3 bases short and J 9 bases short, with 12 bases between. The complete variable domain, with remaining parts taken from reference TRBV28 and TRBJ2-4, reads DVKVTQSSRYLVKRTGEKVFLECVQDMDHENMFWYRQDPGLGLRLIYFSYDVKMKEKGDIPEGYSVSREKKERFSLILESASTNQTSMYLCASSFERWSIQYFGAGTRLSVL.

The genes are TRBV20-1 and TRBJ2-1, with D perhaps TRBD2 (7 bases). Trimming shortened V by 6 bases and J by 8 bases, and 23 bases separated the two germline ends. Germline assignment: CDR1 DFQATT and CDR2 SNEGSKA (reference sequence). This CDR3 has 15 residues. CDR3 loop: CSARDPAGPGDEQFF. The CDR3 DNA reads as TGCAGTGCGAGGGACCCAGCGGGGCCAGGGGATGAGCAGTTCTTC.

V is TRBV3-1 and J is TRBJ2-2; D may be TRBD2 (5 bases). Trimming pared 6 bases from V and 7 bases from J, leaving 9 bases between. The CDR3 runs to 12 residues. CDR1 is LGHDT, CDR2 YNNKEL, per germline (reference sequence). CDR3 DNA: TGTGCCAGCAGACGGGGTGTCGGGGAGCTGTTTTTT. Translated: CASRRGVGELFF.

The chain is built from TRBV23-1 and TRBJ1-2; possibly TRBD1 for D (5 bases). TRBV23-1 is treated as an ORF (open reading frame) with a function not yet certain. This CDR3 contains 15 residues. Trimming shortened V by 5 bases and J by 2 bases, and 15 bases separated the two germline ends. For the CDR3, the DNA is TGCGCCAGCAGTAGGCCGGACATCTCCAACTATGGCTACACCTTC. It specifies CASSRPDISNYGYTF.

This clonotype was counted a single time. The CDR3 sequence: CASSQVGTETYNEQFF. In DNA form, the CDR3 reads TGTGCCAGCAGCCAAGTGGGGACAGAGACCTACAATGAGCAGTTCTTC. The rearrangement links TRBV3-1 to TRBJ2-1; 7 nucleotides line up with TRBD1. Germline lookup yields CDR1 LGHDT and CDR2 YNNKEL (reference sequence). V trimming: 1 base; J trimming: 2 bases; junction bases outside the gene matches: 5. This CDR3 region has 16 residues.